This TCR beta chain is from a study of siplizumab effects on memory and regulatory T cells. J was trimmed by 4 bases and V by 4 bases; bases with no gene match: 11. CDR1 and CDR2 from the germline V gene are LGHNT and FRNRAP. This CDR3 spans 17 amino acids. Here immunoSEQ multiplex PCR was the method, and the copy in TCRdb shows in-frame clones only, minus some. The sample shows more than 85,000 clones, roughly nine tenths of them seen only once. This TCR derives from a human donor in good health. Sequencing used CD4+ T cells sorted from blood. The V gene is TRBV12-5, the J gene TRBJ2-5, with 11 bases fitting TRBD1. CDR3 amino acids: CASGWTLGTGGGETQYF. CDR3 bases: TGTGCTAGTGGTTGGACCCTGGGGACAGGGGGGGGAGAGACCCAGTACTTC. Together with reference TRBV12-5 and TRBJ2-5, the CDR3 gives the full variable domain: DARVTQTPRHKVTEMGQEVTMRCQPILGHNTVFWYRQTMMQGLELLAYFRNRAPLDDSGMPKDRFSAEMPDATLATLKIQPSEPRDSAVYFCASGWTLGTGGGETQYFGPGTRLLVL.